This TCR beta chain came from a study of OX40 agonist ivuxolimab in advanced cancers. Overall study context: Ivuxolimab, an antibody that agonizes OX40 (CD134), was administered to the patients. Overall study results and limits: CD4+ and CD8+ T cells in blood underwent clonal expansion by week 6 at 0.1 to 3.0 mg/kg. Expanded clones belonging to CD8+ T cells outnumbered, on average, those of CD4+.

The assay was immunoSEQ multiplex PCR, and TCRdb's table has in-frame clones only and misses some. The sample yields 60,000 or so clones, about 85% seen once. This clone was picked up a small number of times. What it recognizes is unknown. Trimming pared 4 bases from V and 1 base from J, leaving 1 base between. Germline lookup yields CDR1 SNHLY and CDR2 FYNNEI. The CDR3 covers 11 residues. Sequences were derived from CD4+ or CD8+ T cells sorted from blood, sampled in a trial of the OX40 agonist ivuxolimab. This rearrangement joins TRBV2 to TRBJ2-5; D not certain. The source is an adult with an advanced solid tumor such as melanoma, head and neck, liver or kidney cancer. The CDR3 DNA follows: TGTGCCAGCAGTGGCCAAGAGACCCAGTACTTC. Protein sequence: CASSGQETQYF.